This TCR beta chain stems from a study of immune heterogeneity within non-small cell lung tumors. Template came from bulk tumor genomic DNA, at roughly 600 ng per sample. Several widely spaced biopsies per primary tumor were taken during surgery. The cohort was untreated, with newly diagnosed non-small cell lung cancer undergoing curative surgery. The germline CDR1 and CDR2 sequences are KGHDR and SFDVKD. Trimming stripped 4 bases from V and 8 bases from J, with 20 bases between. The CDR3 sequence is 16 residues long. Amplification of the TCR beta CDR3 was achieved through multiplex PCR with 32 V and 13 J primers. TCRdb reprocessed the multiplex PCR reads with MiXCR, giving one entry per CDR3 protein. The sample yields over 3,500 distinct CDR3 sequences, approximately 25% seen once.

The chain links TRBV24-1 to TRBJ2-1; either TRBD1 or TRBD2 may supply D (5 bases each). The specimen was lung tumor tissue. This sequence originates from a man aged 60 to 69 with non-small cell lung cancer. The CDR3 loop reads CATSDPSGPGADEQFF. In DNA form, the CDR3 reads TGTGCCACCAGTGACCCAAGCGGACCCGGGGCGGATGAGCAGTTCTTC.